This TCR beta chain was identified during a study of blood T cell repertoires in COVID-19. Method: immunoSEQ multiplex PCR; TCRdb's copy keeps in-frame clones and lacks some. The data contain 130,000 to 150,000 clones, approximately 88% of them singletons. Germline V gene sequence: CDR1 MNHEY, CDR2 SVGAGI. The germline V and J ends were trimmed by 6 bases and 5 bases, with 17 bases remaining between them. This CDR3 is built from 15 residues. Source material: peripheral blood. The chain has TRBV6-5 and TRBJ1-5; a possible D gene is TRBD1 (6 bases). The receptor was derived from an older man with acute or convalescent COVID-19. The CDR3 loop reads CASRTPGGADQPQHF. CDR3 nucleotides: TGTGCCAGCAGAACACCGGGGGGCGCGGATCAGCCCCAGCATTTT.